This TCR beta chain was observed in a study of cytomegalovirus exposure and HLA in healthy donors. Study-wide findings and caveats: The study listed 150 to 200 cytomegalovirus-associated TCR beta chains. In vitro checks showed that a few CMV-associated chains really do target CMV antigens. Reports showed the classifier diagnosing cytomegalovirus status with high specificity and sensitivity.

Comment on this clone: No antigen is known for it.

The CDR3 is 13 amino acids. V shed 4 bases and J shed 0 bases, with 6 bases lying between them. The germline CDR1 and CDR2 sequences are MNHEY and SMNVEV (reference sequence). TCRdb's table, derived via immunoSEQ multiplex PCR, lists solely in-frame clones and lacks some. The data contain 150,000 to 200,000 clones, around 87% of them singletons. The origin of this receptor is a woman in her thirties in good health and CMV-seronegative. The genes are TRBV27 and TRBJ1-1; TRBD1 is a possible D gene (5 bases). Sample: PBMCs. CDR3 DNA sequence: TGTGCCAGCAGTTGGGGCATGAACACTGAAGCTTTCTTT. Translation: CASSWGMNTEAFF.